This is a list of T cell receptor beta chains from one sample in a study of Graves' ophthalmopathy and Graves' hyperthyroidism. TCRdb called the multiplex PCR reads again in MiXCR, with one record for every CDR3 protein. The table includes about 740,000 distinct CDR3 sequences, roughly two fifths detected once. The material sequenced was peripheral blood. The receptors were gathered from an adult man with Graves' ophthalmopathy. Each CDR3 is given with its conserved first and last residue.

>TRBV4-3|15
CASSLNRAENQPQHF
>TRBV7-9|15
CASSRGGQASYEQYF
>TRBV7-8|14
CASSLKGGGETQYF
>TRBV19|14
CASSPTGLNSPLHF
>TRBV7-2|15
CASSPLQGVGSPLHF
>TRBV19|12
CATSWGTDTQYF
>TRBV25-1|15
CASSLGQGRTDTQYF
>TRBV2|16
CASSVGQGYSNQPQHF
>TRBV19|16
CASSLVPGQGFYEQYF
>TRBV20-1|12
CSGARRAYEQYF
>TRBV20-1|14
CSATTGALNQPQHF
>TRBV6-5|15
CASSYPRGVDYGYTF
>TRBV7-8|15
CASTLTGSGNQPQHF
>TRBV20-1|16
CSAPAGLAGDIDEQYF
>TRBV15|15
CATSRTRTPDSPLHF
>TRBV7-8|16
CASSPRGTANTGELFF
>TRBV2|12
CATSSGDYEQYF
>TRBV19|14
CASKRVGQNTEAFF
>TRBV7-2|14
CAVEPGQAHYEQYF
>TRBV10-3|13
CAISETGVDGYTF
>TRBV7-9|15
CASSLGTSGANVLTF
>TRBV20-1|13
CSAAGQGHTEAFF
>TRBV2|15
CASISDGTTGFEQYF
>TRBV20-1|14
CSANNVADSYEQYF
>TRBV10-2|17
CASRDLIMGGRNQPQHF
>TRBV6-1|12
CASSWQGGEQYF
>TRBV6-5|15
CASSYRDRAFYEQYF
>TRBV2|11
CATRAGYEQCF
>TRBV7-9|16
CASSYLGVGGSYGYTF
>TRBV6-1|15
CASSPVGGGNSPLHF
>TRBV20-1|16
CSAREFGLFSQETQYF
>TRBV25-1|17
CASSLRWRASNTGELFF
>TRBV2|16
CASSGSYLGNTDTQYF
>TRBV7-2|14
CASSLVGVRETQYF
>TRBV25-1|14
CASSQVSGVGELFF
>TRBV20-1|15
CSASGLAAGANVLTF
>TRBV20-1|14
CSARRLAGANVLTF
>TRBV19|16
CASSPRDRGPNTEAFF
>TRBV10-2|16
CASAGTSGGDQETQYF
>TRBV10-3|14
CAISSDRGNTEAFF
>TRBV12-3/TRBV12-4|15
CASSLGRGGKQPQHF
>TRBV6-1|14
CSVTAGGAPYEQYF
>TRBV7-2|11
CASGLGQPQHF
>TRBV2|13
CASSKGVGSPLHF
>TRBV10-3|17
CAISPGTMMGGNQPQHF
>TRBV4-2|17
CASSQGTQGRGANVLTF
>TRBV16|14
CASSLGGTGGGYTF
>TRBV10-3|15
CAISDPAGNLDDYTF
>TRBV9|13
CASSLEALGGYTF
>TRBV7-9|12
CASSRTGGGYTF
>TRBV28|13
CASSFTGPREQYF
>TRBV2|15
CASSLTSGSNYEQYF